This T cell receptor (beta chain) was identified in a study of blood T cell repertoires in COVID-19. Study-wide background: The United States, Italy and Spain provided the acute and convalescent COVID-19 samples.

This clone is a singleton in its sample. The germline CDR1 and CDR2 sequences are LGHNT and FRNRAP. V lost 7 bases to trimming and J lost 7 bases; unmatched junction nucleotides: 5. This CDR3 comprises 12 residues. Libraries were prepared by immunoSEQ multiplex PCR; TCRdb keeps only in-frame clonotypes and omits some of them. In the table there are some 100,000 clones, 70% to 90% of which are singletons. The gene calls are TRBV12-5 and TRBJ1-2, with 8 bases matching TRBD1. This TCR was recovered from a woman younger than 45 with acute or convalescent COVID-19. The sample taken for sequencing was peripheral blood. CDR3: CASALTGVGYTF. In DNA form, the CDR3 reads TGTGCTAGTGCCCTGACAGGGGTTGGCTACACCTTC.